These 26 T cell receptor beta chains share one sample of origin, sequenced in a study of technical replicates of blood from a few donors. Only in-frame clones appear in the TCRdb table, and some are missing; sequencing was by immunoSEQ multiplex PCR. The profile shows some 14,000 clones, roughly 80% of them singletons. Sequenced sample: PBMCs. These receptors were collected from a human donor in good health.

The rearrangement links TRBV5-1 to TRBJ2-7; 7 bases are a match to TRBD1. Germline V lookup: CDR1 SGHRS, CDR2 YFSETQ. The CDR3 loop spans 15 amino acids. V shed 2 bases, J shed 4 bases, and the junction held 9 bases outside the gene matches. This CDR3 is CASSFNSQGVYEQYF. DNA of the CDR3: TGCGCCAGCAGCTTTAACTCCCAGGGGGTTTACGAGCAGTACTTC.

The chain uses TRBV5-4 and TRBJ2-1, with TRBD1 matching 10 bases. CDR1 is SGHNT and CDR2 is YYREEE in the germline V gene (reference sequence). The CDR3 is 16 residues long. The ends lost 4 bases at V and 3 bases at J; junction bases unmatched: 7. The CDR3 here is CASSPGGTGDYNEQFF. CDR3 bases: TGTGCCAGCAGCCCGGGGGGGACAGGGGACTACAATGAGCAGTTCTTC.

The chain joins TRBV7-9 to TRBJ2-1, with 9 bases aligning to TRBD2. V shed 0 bases, J shed 8 bases, and the junction held 2 bases outside the gene matches. This CDR3 has 14 residues. Germline V gene lookup returns CDR1 SEHNR and CDR2 FQNEAQ (reference sequence). CDR3 bases: TGTGCCAGCAGCTTAGCCGGGACTAGCTATGAGCAGTTCTTC. Protein: CASSLAGTSYEQFF.

The chain employs TRBV19 and TRBJ2-3; TRBD2 aligns across 8 bases. CDR1 is LNHDA, CDR2 SQIVND, per germline (reference sequence). The trim removed 3 bases at V and 6 bases at J, leaving 11 bases unmatched. The CDR3 totals 16 residues. CDR3 nucleotides: TGTGCCAGTAGTATCCCGGGGGGGGTAGCAACGGATACGCAGTATTTT. Residues: CASSIPGGVATDTQYF.

The rearrangement uses TRBV30 and TRBJ1-4; D is unclear. CDR1 is GTSNPN, CDR2 SVGIG, per germline (reference sequence). CDR3 length equals 15 residues. Trimming left V 0 bases short and J 2 bases short, with 10 bases between. The CDR3 loop is CAWSVAERTNEKLFF. In nucleotides, the CDR3 is TGTGCCTGGAGTGTAGCGGAAAGGACTAATGAAAAACTGTTTTTT.

This sequence joins TRBV27 and TRBJ2-2; D is perhaps TRBD1 (6 bases). Per the germline V gene, CDR1 is MNHEY and CDR2 is SMNVEV (reference sequence). The CDR3 sequence is 14 residues long. V lost 3 bases, J lost 4 bases, and 9 bases lay in between. The CDR3 region has the DNA TGTGCCAGCAGTTTGGGGGCGCGCACCGGGGAGCTGTTTTTT. Amino acids: CASSLGARTGELFF.

V and J are TRBV5-1 and TRBJ2-1, with a possible D match to TRBD2 (5 bases). The CDR3 consists of 15 residues. CDR1 and CDR2 (germline): SGHRS, YFSETQ. V was cut by 6 bases and J by 5 bases, with 18 bases left in between. This CDR3 reads CASTDNVLADNEQFF. The CDR3 nucleotides are TGCGCCAGCACCGATAATGTGCTAGCCGACAATGAGCAGTTCTTC.

This sequence joins TRBV5-1 and TRBJ2-2, with D maybe TRBD1 (6 bases). CDR3 size: 16 residues. In germline, CDR1 is SGHRS, CDR2 YFSETQ. V lost 2 bases to trimming and J lost 6 bases, with 17 bases between them. The CDR3 sequence is CASSLGQGQFSGELFF. DNA of the CDR3: TGCGCCAGCAGCTTAGGCCAGGGGCAATTCTCCGGGGAGCTGTTTTTT.

This clone was seen a few times. The rearrangement links TRBV27 to TRBJ2-7; D not resolved. CDR3 length: 14 amino acids. Trimming took off 3 bases at V and 0 bases at J, with 9 bases between the two ends. Germline V CDR1 and CDR2: MNHEY, SMNVEV (reference sequence). The CDR3 bases are TGTGCCAGCAGTTTCGGCAGGTTCTCCTACGAGCAGTACTTC. Its protein product is CASSFGRFSYEQYF.

The CDR3 coding sequence is TGTGCCAGCAGCCCTCGGGGATCGGATACGCAGTATTTT. As protein: CASSPRGSDTQYF. The V and J genes are TRBV27 and TRBJ2-3, with a possible D match to TRBD2 (5 bases). The CDR3 contains 13 residues. Germline CDR1 is MNHEY and CDR2 is SMNVEV (reference sequence). V shed 6 bases and J shed 6 bases, with 13 bases lying between them.

The rearrangement links TRBV5-4 to TRBJ2-6, with D uncertain. V was clipped by 9 bases and J by 1 base, with 11 bases between them. Germline V gene data show CDR1 as SGHNT and CDR2 as YYREEE (reference sequence). This CDR3 has 14 residues. Here the CDR3 reads CAIKSPSGANVLTF. DNA for the CDR3: TGTGCCATAAAGAGCCCTTCTGGGGCCAACGTCCTGACTTTC.

The chain couples TRBV4-2 to TRBJ2-7; 8 bases fit TRBD2. The ends lost 4 bases at V and 4 bases at J; junction bases unmatched: 9. Germline values: CDR1 LGHNA, CDR2 YNFKEQ. The CDR3 covers 15 residues. CDR3 residues: CASSPAGTSIYEQYF. The CDR3 DNA reads as TGTGCCAGCAGCCCCGCCGGGACTAGTATTTACGAGCAGTACTTC.

This clone was seen a single time. This chain joins TRBV6-6 and TRBJ1-5; tentatively, D is TRBD1 (6 bases). CDR1 is MNHNY, CDR2 SVGAGI, per germline (reference sequence). Trimming removed 5 bases from V and 6 bases from J, with 14 bases in between. The CDR3 runs 14 residues. DNA for the CDR3: TGTGCCAGCAGTAGGGGGAACATGCCTCAGCCCCAGCATTTT. Translated: CASSRGNMPQPQHF.

The rearrangement uses TRBV30 and TRBJ1-3; D uncertain. In germline, CDR1 is GTSNPN, CDR2 SVGIG (reference sequence). The V end was cut by 8 bases, the J end by 3 bases, with 17 bases between. The CDR3 is 14 amino acids. DNA for the CDR3: TGTGCCCTTGCGAGGACGGGGAGTGGAAACACCATATATTTT. Protein product: CALARTGSGNTIYF.

This clone was recorded only once. V usage is TRBV30 and J usage is TRBJ1-2; D possibly corresponds to TRBD1 (6 bases). V lost 4 bases and J 1 base, leaving 19 bases between the germline ends. This CDR3 spans 16 amino acids. In germline, CDR1 is GTSNPN, CDR2 SVGIG (reference sequence). The CDR3 protein is CAWTGQSSIFNYGYTF. The CDR3 DNA sequence: TGTGCCTGGACGGGACAATCCTCAATTTTTAACTATGGCTACACCTTC.

The chain uses TRBV18 and TRBJ1-4; TRBD1 matches 7 bases. The CDR3 sequence is 15 residues long. V was clipped by 4 bases and J by 9 bases; unmatched bases: 11. Germline CDR1 is KGHSH and CDR2 is LQKENI. This chain's CDR3 is CASSQQDRDGKKLFF. CDR3 coding DNA: TGTGCCAGCTCACAACAAGACAGGGATGGTAAAAAACTGTTTTTT.

J is TRBJ2-2 and V is TRBV7-9, with a weak D call TRBD2 (6 bases). With 0 bases removed from V and 1 base from J, the gap between germline ends came to 6 bases. This CDR3 is 15 amino acids long. CDR1 and CDR2 from the germline V gene are SEHNR and FQNEAQ (reference sequence). CDR3 in DNA: TGTGCCAGCAGCTTAGCGGGAGGGAACACCGGGGAGCTGTTTTTT. Its protein is CASSLAGGNTGELFF.

J is TRBJ2-3 and V is TRBV5-4; 11 nucleotides line up with TRBD2. Losses at the gene ends were 4 bases for V and 1 base for J; bases not matched to a gene: 8. The CDR3 spans 17 residues. Germline V gene lookup returns CDR1 SGHNT and CDR2 YYREEE (reference sequence). CDR3 bases: TGTGCCAGCAGCCGTTCTTTAGCGGGAGGGGGCACAGATACGCAGTATTTT. Encoded protein: CASSRSLAGGGTDTQYF.

The chain carries TRBV5-5 and TRBJ1-1, with unresolved D. Germline CDR1 SGHKS, CDR2 YYEKEE (reference sequence). The length of the CDR3 is 14 residues. V was trimmed by 1 base and J by 1 base, leaving 8 bases between them. The CDR3 is CASSLFSKNTEAFF. The CDR3 DNA follows: TGTGCCAGCAGCTTGTTTTCAAAGAACACTGAAGCTTTCTTT.

The chain uses TRBV27 and TRBJ1-5; TRBD1 agrees at 7 bases. CDR3 size: 17 residues. Germline CDR1 is MNHEY and CDR2 is SMNVEV (reference sequence). V was clipped by 5 bases and J by 0 bases; unmatched bases: 10. The CDR3 loop is CASSPTTGRYSNQPQHF. As DNA, the CDR3 is TGTGCCAGCAGTCCAACGACAGGGCGTTATAGCAATCAGCCCCAGCATTTT.

The V gene is TRBV7-8, the J gene TRBJ1-5; D unclear. CDR3 size: 15 residues. Germline lookup yields CDR1 SGHVS and CDR2 FQNEAQ. V dropped 5 bases and J dropped 4 bases, with 15 bases sitting between them. CDR3 amino acids: CASSPVRARNQPQHF. The CDR3 region has the DNA TGTGCCAGCAGCCCGGTGAGGGCTAGGAATCAGCCCCAGCATTTT. The full variable domain, rest sourced from reference TRBV7-8 and TRBJ1-5, is GAGVSQSPRYKVAKRGQDVALRCDPISGHVSLFWYQQALGQGPEFLTYFQNEAQLDKSGLPSDRFFAERPEGSVSTLKIQRTQQEDSAVYLCASSPVRARNQPQHFGDGTRLSIL.

V gene TRBV7-9 combines with J gene TRBJ1-2; no clear D gene. The length of the CDR3 is 15 residues. V gave up 1 base and J gave up 1 base, with 10 bases separating them. From germline, CDR1 is SEHNR and CDR2 FQNEAQ (reference sequence). The CDR3 DNA sequence: TGTGCCAGCAGCTTAGACCTTTTCGGTAACTATGGCTACACCTTC. This sequence encodes CASSLDLFGNYGYTF.

This CDR3 reads CASSIQGAPGELFF. The CDR3 DNA reads TGTGCCAGCAGTATACAGGGGGCCCCCGGGGAGCTGTTTTTT. This chain uses TRBV2 with TRBJ2-2, with TRBD1 identical over 9 bases. This CDR3 contains 14 residues. V lost 5 bases, J lost 6 bases, and 4 bases stayed unmatched. CDR1 and CDR2 from the germline V gene are SNHLY and FYNNEI.

This chain links TRBV28 with TRBJ2-5; 7 bases line up with TRBD2. V trimming: 10 bases; J trimming: 1 base; junction bases outside the gene matches: 6. Germline V gene data show CDR1 as MDHEN and CDR2 as SYDVKM. This CDR3 has 13 amino acids. This CDR3 is CATTPGGQETQYF. The CDR3 DNA is TGTGCCACCACCCCGGGAGGCCAAGAGACCCAGTACTTC.

This CDR3 is CASSQVATSDHEQFF. The CDR3 DNA is TGCGCCAGCAGCCAAGTTGCGACTAGCGACCATGAGCAGTTCTTC. This chain joins TRBV4-1 and TRBJ2-1; 8 bases are shared with TRBD2. V shed 1 base, J shed 8 bases, and the junction held 7 bases outside the gene matches. There are 15 residues in the CDR3. The germline V gene encodes CDR1 MGHRA and CDR2 YSYEKL.

This chain links TRBV14 with TRBJ2-7; 8 bases match TRBD2. The germline V gene has CDR1 SGHDN and CDR2 FVKESK. The CDR3 has 17 residues. Trimming removed 4 bases from V and 2 bases from J; junction bases left unmatched: 13. This CDR3 reads CASSPNIGREVAYEQYF. The DNA for the CDR3 is TGTGCCAGCAGCCCGAATATCGGGCGGGAGGTCGCCTACGAGCAGTACTTC.